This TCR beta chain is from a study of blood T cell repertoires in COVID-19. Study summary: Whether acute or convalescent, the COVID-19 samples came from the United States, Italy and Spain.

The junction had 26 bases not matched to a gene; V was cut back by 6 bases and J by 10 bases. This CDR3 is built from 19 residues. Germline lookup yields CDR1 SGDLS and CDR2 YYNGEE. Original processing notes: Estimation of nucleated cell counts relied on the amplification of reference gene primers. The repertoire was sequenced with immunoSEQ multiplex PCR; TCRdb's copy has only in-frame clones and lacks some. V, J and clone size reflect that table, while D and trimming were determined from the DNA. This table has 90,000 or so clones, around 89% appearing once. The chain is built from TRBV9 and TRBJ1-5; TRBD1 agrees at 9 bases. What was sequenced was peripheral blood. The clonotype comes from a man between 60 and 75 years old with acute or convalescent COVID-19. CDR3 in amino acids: CASISRGLLGTGSGEPQHF. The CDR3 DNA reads TGTGCCAGCATCAGTAGAGGGCTATTGGGGACAGGGTCTGGGGAACCCCAGCATTTT.